Below are 27 T cell receptor beta chains sequenced from a single sample in a study of identical twins. TCRdb reprocessed the 5' RACE reads with MiXCR, giving one entry per CDR3 protein. The sample comprises hundreds of thousands of distinct CDR3 sequences, approximately 25% of which are singletons, and 2.9% rests with the top ten. These same records also appear under a second study, on T cells expressing NK-cell markers.

Sequencing was carried out using CD4+ T cells sorted from blood. All receptors derive from a woman between 18 and 29 years old in good health.

This chain links TRBV28 with TRBJ2-7; D is perhaps TRBD1 or TRBD2 (6 bases each). Deletions cut 6 bases from V and 7 bases from J, with 22 bases between. Germline lookup yields CDR1 MDHEN and CDR2 SYDVKM. This CDR3 comprises 15 residues. The CDR3 sequence: CASREGGLLTREQYF. Here the CDR3 DNA reads TGTGCCAGCAGGGAGGGGGGCCTGCTTACGAGGGAGCAGTACTTC.

This clonotype appeared a few times. The chain couples TRBV7-3 to TRBJ2-7; 8 bases are a match to TRBD1. The CDR3 sequence is 14 residues long. From germline, CDR1 is SGHTA and CDR2 FQGTGA. The ends lost 0 bases at V and 3 bases at J; junction bases unmatched: 1. CDR3 in amino acids: CASSLTGTGYEQYF. In nucleotides, the CDR3 is TGTGCCAGCAGCTTAACAGGGACAGGCTACGAGCAGTACTTC.

This clonotype was observed many times. The V and J genes are TRBV4-3 and TRBJ2-3, with a possible D match to TRBD1 (5 bases). Germline lookup yields CDR1 LGHNA and CDR2 YSLEER. The V end was cut by 4 bases, the J end by 0 bases, with 17 bases between. This CDR3 is built from 17 residues. CDR3 nucleotide sequence: TGCGCCAGCAGCCCGCAGGGTCATCTTTCTAGCACAGATACGCAGTATTTT. As protein: CASSPQGHLSSTDTQYF.

The V and J genes are TRBV29-1 and TRBJ2-1; D is tentatively TRBD1 or TRBD2 (7 bases each). Germline assignment: CDR1 SQVTM and CDR2 ANQGSEA. Trimming shortened V by 7 bases and J by 5 bases, and 18 bases separated the two germline ends. The CDR3 has 14 amino acids. In nucleotides, the CDR3 is TGCAGCGCCCACCAGGGGGGGTGGGACAATGAGCAGTTCTTC. The encoded protein is CSAHQGGWDNEQFF.

The chain employs TRBV20-1 and TRBJ2-3; D unresolved. V lost 7 bases and J 2 bases, leaving 13 bases between the germline ends. CDR1 is DFQATT and CDR2 is SNEGSKA in the germline V gene (reference sequence). The CDR3 spans 13 residues. The CDR3 DNA reads TGCAGTGGATCGAGGCAGCCCACAGATACGCAGTATTTT. It encodes CSGSRQPTDTQYF.

V usage is TRBV14 and J usage is TRBJ2-2, with D hard to call. The CDR3 extends over 14 amino acids. V shed 1 base and J shed 4 bases, with 7 bases lying between them. Germline CDR1 and CDR2: SGHDN and FVKESK. The CDR3 bases are TGTGCCAGCAGCCAAGTTGTTTTCACCGGGGAGCTGTTTTTT. Translation gives CASSQVVFTGELFF.

As for this clonotype: Germline and junction disagree at one end, which may indicate a read error. The gene calls are TRBV10-1 and TRBJ2-7, with a weak D call TRBD1 (5 bases). CDR1 and CDR2 from the germline V gene are WNHNN and SYGVQD (reference sequence). This CDR3 is built from 13 residues. The CDR3 bases are TGCGCCAGCAGTCGTACAGGTTCGTACGAGAAGTACTTC. Protein product: CASSRTGSYEKYF.

CDR3 coding DNA: TGCAGTGCCACTAGAGATATACCTTCCAGTCAGGCAGATACGCAGTATTTT. This encodes CSATRDIPSSQADTQYF. V is TRBV20-1 and J is TRBJ2-3, with a weak D call TRBD2 (5 bases). The CDR3 totals 17 residues. From germline, CDR1 is DFQATT and CDR2 SNEGSKA (reference sequence). V was trimmed by 6 bases and J by 4 bases, leaving 26 bases between them.

The sample holds a few counts of this clonotype. CDR3 bases: TGTGCCAGCAGTTCCTTCGGGACAATGAACACTGAAGCTTTCTTT. This translates into CASSSFGTMNTEAFF. The gene calls are TRBV12-3 or TRBV12-4 and TRBJ1-1; TRBD1 is a possible D gene (6 bases). V gave up 4 bases and J gave up 0 bases, with 12 bases separating them. The CDR3 is made up of 15 amino acids.

This clonotype has just a few counts. The chain joins TRBV29-1 to TRBJ1-1, with D possibly being TRBD1 (6 bases). Germline V lookup: CDR1 SQVTM, CDR2 ANQGSEA. Trimming took 4 bases from V and 2 from J, leaving 14 bases between them. This CDR3 has 14 residues. The chain's CDR3 is CSVVAGAVNTEAFF. In nucleotides, the CDR3 is TGCAGCGTTGTGGCAGGGGCGGTAAACACTGAAGCTTTCTTT.

V gene TRBV5-1 combines with J gene TRBJ2-1, with TRBD2 matching over 8 bases. Germline V gene lookup returns CDR1 SGHRS and CDR2 YFSETQ. The CDR3 spans 15 residues. Trimming cost V 3 bases and J 6 bases; bases outside gene matches: 8. CDR3 bases: TGCGCCAGCAGCTGGGGGACTAGTGGGGCCAATGAGCAGTTCTTC. As protein: CASSWGTSGANEQFF.

The rearrangement uses TRBV6-1 and TRBJ1-2; TRBD1 aligns across 7 bases. V lost 7 bases and J lost 8; bases outside the gene matches: 10. The CDR3 has 13 amino acids. Germline CDR1 MNHNS, CDR2 SASEGT. The CDR3 region has the DNA TGTGCCAGCACCCGACAGGGAGCAGGCGGCTACACCTTC. As protein: CASTRQGAGGYTF.

The chain links TRBV15 to TRBJ2-1; D might be TRBD1 or TRBD2, each matching 5 bases. V was cut by 5 bases and J by 6 bases, with 14 bases left in between. The CDR3 is made up of 14 amino acids. Germline loops: CDR1 LNHNV, CDR2 YYDKDF (reference sequence). CDR3 nucleotide sequence: TGTGCCACCAGCGTAGGACTCAGGGCCAATGAGCAGTTCTTC. It specifies CATSVGLRANEQFF.

This clonotype was found many times. V gene TRBV5-1 combines with J gene TRBJ2-1; D is uncertain. This CDR3 comprises 13 residues. Germline CDR1 is SGHRS and CDR2 is YFSETQ. Trimming stripped 0 bases from V and 7 bases from J, with 8 bases between. CDR3 loop: CASSLGGWNEQFF. CDR3 in DNA: TGCGCCAGCAGCTTGGGTGGGTGGAATGAGCAGTTCTTC.

This clonotype has just a few counts. This chain joins TRBV20-1 and TRBJ2-7; perhaps TRBD1 as D (5 bases). Germline V gene data show CDR1 as DFQATT and CDR2 as SNEGSKA (reference sequence). The CDR3 totals 13 residues. V was trimmed by 0 bases and J by 2 bases, leaving 8 bases between them. The CDR3 spells CSAREDNPYEQYF. The CDR3 DNA reads TGCAGTGCTAGAGAGGACAACCCCTACGAGCAGTACTTC.

This clonotype came up many times. The chain carries TRBV12-3 or TRBV12-4 and TRBJ2-1; 12 nucleotides align to TRBD2. The CDR3 runs to 16 residues. The V gene end was trimmed by 6 bases and the J gene end by 4 bases; junction bases not matched to a gene: 7. The CDR3 reads CASSLGTSGGYNEQFF. CDR3 DNA: TGTGCCAGCAGCCTGGGCACTAGCGGGGGGTACAATGAGCAGTTCTTC.

J is TRBJ2-3 and V is TRBV6-5; 9 bases match TRBD1. Germline V gene sequence: CDR1 MNHEY, CDR2 SVGAGI. This CDR3 has 17 amino acids. J gave up 1 base and V 4 bases, and 9 bases lay outside the gene matches. The CDR3 DNA reads TGTGCCAGCAGTTCCACGGGACAGGGACCTGGCACAGATACGCAGTATTTT. It specifies CASSSTGQGPGTDTQYF.

The chain recombines TRBV7-2 with TRBJ2-7, with TRBD2 matching 9 bases. Trimming cost V 5 bases and J 4 bases; bases outside gene matches: 12. The CDR3 sequence is 16 residues long. CDR1 and CDR2 (germline): SGHTA, FQGNSA. CDR3 nucleotides: TGTGCCAGCAGCCTCATGCTAGCGGGGCTTGGTTACGAGCAGTACTTC. This gives the protein CASSLMLAGLGYEQYF.

V is TRBV12-3 or TRBV12-4 and J is TRBJ2-3; 11 bases match TRBD1. The CDR3 is 15 amino acids. V trimming: 4 bases; J trimming: 3 bases; junction bases outside the gene matches: 3. The CDR3 loop reads CASSYGTGGTDTQYF. CDR3 nucleotides: TGTGCCAGCAGTTACGGGACAGGGGGGACAGATACGCAGTATTTT.

This clonotype appeared a few times. V and J are TRBV27 and TRBJ2-5; D is tentatively TRBD1 or TRBD2 (5 bases each). V lost 6 bases, J lost 5 bases, and 13 bases lay in between. Germline V gene sequence: CDR1 MNHEY, CDR2 SMNVEV (reference sequence). This CDR3 region has 13 residues. This chain's CDR3 is CASSPQWGETQYF. In DNA, the CDR3 is TGTGCCAGCAGCCCGCAATGGGGGGAGACCCAGTACTTC.

The CDR3 DNA reads as TGCAGTGCCCAATTTAGCGGGAGCTTGAGTCGCGAGCAGTACTTC. It translates to CSAQFSGSLSREQYF. This rearrangement joins TRBV20-1 to TRBJ2-7; the match to TRBD2 covers 9 bases. The CDR3 runs 15 residues. CDR1 DFQATT and CDR2 SNEGSKA come from the germline V gene (reference sequence). V was pared by 6 bases and J by 6 bases, with 15 bases of the junction left unmatched.

The sample holds a few counts of this clonotype. The V gene is TRBV5-1, the J gene TRBJ2-1, with 13 bases identical to TRBD2. There are 16 residues in the CDR3. Germline lookup yields CDR1 SGHRS and CDR2 YFSETQ. Germline trimming cut 4 bases from V and 8 bases from J; bases unmatched to any gene: 9. CDR3 region: CASSEGLAGSLDEQFF. The CDR3 DNA follows: TGCGCCAGCAGCGAGGGACTAGCGGGGAGTTTGGATGAGCAGTTCTTC.

The chain couples TRBV2 to TRBJ1-2; 7 nucleotides line up with TRBD1. Germline lookup yields CDR1 SNHLY and CDR2 FYNNEI. The length of the CDR3 is 14 residues. V was pared by 6 bases and J by 6 bases, with 10 bases of the junction left unmatched. The DNA of the CDR3 is TGTGCCAGCAGGACCTGGACAGGAAGGAATGGCTACACCTTC. It codes for CASRTWTGRNGYTF. Complete variable domain (other parts from reference TRBV2 and TRBJ1-2): EPEVTQTPSHQVTQMGQEVILRCVPISNHLYFYWYRQILGQKVEFLVSFYNNEISEKSEIFDDQFSVERPDGSNFTLKIRSTKLEDSAMYFCASRTWTGRNGYTFGSGTRLTVV.

The chain employs TRBV20-1 and TRBJ2-1; 9 positions match TRBD2. Germline CDR1 and CDR2: DFQATT and SNEGSKA (reference sequence). Trimming at V came to 3 bases and at J to 7 bases, leaving 13 bases not matched to a gene. This CDR3 comprises 16 residues. The CDR3 DNA is TGCAGTGCTAGCCCAGCTAGCGGGGCCAACAGGAATGAGCAGTTCTTC. It is translated as CSASPASGANRNEQFF.

This chain joins TRBV27 and TRBJ2-5, with no clear D. Trimming pared 3 bases from V and 5 bases from J, leaving 10 bases between. Germline loops: CDR1 MNHEY, CDR2 SMNVEV (reference sequence). The CDR3 runs 13 residues. The CDR3 region has the DNA TGTGCCAGCAGTTTTAGACGAACGGAGACCCAGTACTTC. Protein: CASSFRRTETQYF.

This clonotype was seen a few times. The chain employs TRBV20-1 and TRBJ1-4; a weak D match, TRBD1 (6 bases). This CDR3 region has 12 residues. CDR1 DFQATT and CDR2 SNEGSKA come from the germline V gene (reference sequence). The CDR3 DNA reads TGCTCCGCTAGGGGGAACAACGAAAAACTGTTTTTT. Encoded protein: CSARGNNEKLFF.

The chain has TRBV20-1 and TRBJ2-3, with D uncertain. The germline V and J ends were trimmed by 4 bases and 4 bases, with 9 bases remaining between them. CDR1 and CDR2 from the germline V gene are DFQATT and SNEGSKA (reference sequence). The CDR3 runs to 12 residues. The CDR3 nucleotides are TGCAGTGCTACATTAGAGGCAGATACGCAGTATTTT. It encodes CSATLEADTQYF.